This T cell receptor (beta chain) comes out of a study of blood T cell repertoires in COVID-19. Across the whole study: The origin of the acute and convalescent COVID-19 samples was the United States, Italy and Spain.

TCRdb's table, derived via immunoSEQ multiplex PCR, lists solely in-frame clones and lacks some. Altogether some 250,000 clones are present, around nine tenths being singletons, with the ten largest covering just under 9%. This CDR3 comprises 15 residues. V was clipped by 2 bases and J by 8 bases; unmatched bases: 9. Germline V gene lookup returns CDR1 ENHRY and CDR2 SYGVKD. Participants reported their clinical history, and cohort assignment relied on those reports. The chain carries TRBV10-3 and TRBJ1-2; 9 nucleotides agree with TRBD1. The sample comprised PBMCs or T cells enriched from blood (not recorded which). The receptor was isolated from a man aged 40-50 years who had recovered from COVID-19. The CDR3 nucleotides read TGTGCCATCAGTGAGGGTCGGACAGGGGTCGAAGGCTACACCTTC. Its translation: CAISEGRTGVEGYTF.